The 10 T cell receptor beta chains listed next were all sequenced from one sample in a study of blood T cells in healthy people across ages. The authors ran a second PCR of 7 to 11 cycles using a sample-barcoded 5' primer and a J-beta primer mix. TCRdb redid the calling of the 5' RACE reads with MiXCR, one entry per CDR3 protein. The sample yields about 830,000 distinct CDR3 sequences, around 68% seen once. The sequenced sample consisted of blood. These receptor sequences come from a man between 25 and 39 years old in good health.

The chain's CDR3 is CSVKRTGGSYEQYF. CDR3 nucleotides: TGCAGCGTCAAAAGGACAGGGGGGTCCTACGAGCAGTACTTC. V and J are TRBV29-1 and TRBJ2-7; TRBD1 aligns across 10 bases. V shed 6 bases, J shed 1 base, and the junction held 6 bases outside the gene matches. Per the germline V gene, CDR1 is SQVTM and CDR2 is ANQGSEA. The CDR3 consists of 14 residues.

The chain couples TRBV7-8 to TRBJ2-7, with 9 positions matching TRBD2. CDR3 length: 15 amino acids. With V trimmed by 5 bases and J by 3 bases, 8 bases remained unmatched. Looked up from germline, CDR1 is SGHVS and CDR2 is FQNEAQ. The CDR3 loop reads CASSRRGGRNYEQYF. CDR3 DNA: TGTGCCAGCAGCCGGCGGGGGGGCCGAAACTACGAGCAGTACTTC.

J is TRBJ2-7 and V is TRBV20-1; 8 nucleotides match TRBD1. V gave up 8 bases and J gave up 6 bases; unmatched junction bases: 6. The CDR3 has 11 amino acids. Germline-derived CDR1 and CDR2 are DFQATT and SNEGSKA (reference sequence). CDR3 nucleotide sequence: TGCAGTCCCAGACAGGGGCTCGAGCAGTACTTC. It translates to CSPRQGLEQYF.

The chain carries TRBV10-3 and TRBJ2-7; D not certain. Gene TRBJ2-5 matches the end of the DNA better, so the J call may be wrong. CDR1 and CDR2 (germline): ENHRY, SYGVKD. The CDR3 extends over 13 amino acids. CDR3 loop: CAISEHPAETQYF. The CDR3 coding sequence is TGTGCCATCAGTGAGCATCCAGCTGAGACCCAGTACTTC.

The chain carries TRBV6-2 or TRBV6-3 and TRBJ2-7; tentative D call: TRBD1 (5 bases). V dropped 6 bases and J dropped 5 bases, with 14 bases sitting between them. Germline V gene data show CDR1 as MNHEY and CDR2 as SVGEGT. The CDR3 loop spans 13 amino acids. The CDR3 bases are TGTGCCAGCAGAGGACCAGGGAACAACGAGCAGTACTTC. It specifies CASRGPGNNEQYF.

This rearrangement joins TRBV18 to TRBJ2-3, with TRBD1 identical over 9 bases. CDR1 and CDR2 from the germline V gene are KGHSH and LQKENI. There are 17 residues in the CDR3. Losses at the gene ends were 6 bases for V and 0 bases for J; bases not matched to a gene: 10. CDR3 DNA sequence: TGTGCCAGCTCCCCAAGGGACAGGGCCATGAGCACAGATACGCAGTATTTT. It yields the protein CASSPRDRAMSTDTQYF.

This clonotype was counted a few times. The V call is TRBV29-1, the J call TRBJ2-3; D unclear. Trimming cost V 0 bases and J 5 bases, with 6 bases left between them. The CDR3 covers 12 residues. Germline assignment: CDR1 SQVTM and CDR2 ANQGSEA. The CDR3 region is CSVEEAVDTQYF. For the CDR3, the DNA is TGCAGCGTTGAAGAGGCCGTAGATACGCAGTATTTT.

The V gene is TRBV5-1, the J gene TRBJ1-1, with 9 bases fitting TRBD1. Per germline, CDR1 SGHRS and CDR2 YFSETQ. The junction had 6 bases not matched to a gene; V was cut back by 0 bases and J by 0 bases. CDR3 length: 17 residues. CDR3 sequence reads: CASSLETGGGVNTEAFF. As DNA, the CDR3 is TGCGCCAGCAGCTTGGAAACAGGGGGCGGCGTGAACACTGAAGCTTTCTTT.

In its sample, this clonotype was seen a few times. V and J are TRBV20-1 and TRBJ2-5; a weak D match, TRBD1 (6 bases). The CDR3 has 14 residues. Trimming took 4 bases from V and 5 from J, leaving 17 bases between them. Germline values: CDR1 DFQATT, CDR2 SNEGSKA (reference sequence). CDR3 sequence reads: CSATYEGVEETQYF. The CDR3 nucleotides are TGCAGTGCTACCTATGAGGGGGTAGAGGAGACCCAGTACTTC.

A few counts support this clonotype. This chain uses TRBV27 with TRBJ2-7; possibly TRBD1 for D (7 bases). Trimming cost V 0 bases and J 3 bases, with 12 bases left between them. Germline loops: CDR1 MNHEY, CDR2 SMNVEV (reference sequence). The CDR3 totals 15 residues. CDR3 loop: CASSLSGGGDYEQYF. For the CDR3, the DNA is TGTGCCAGCAGTTTATCAGGGGGCGGGGACTACGAGCAGTACTTC.